A single sample gave rise to the 26 T cell receptor beta chains below, sequenced in a study of T cell changes during pregnancy in multiple sclerosis. Some clones are missing from TCRdb's copy, which holds only in-frame ones; the method was immunoSEQ multiplex PCR. The sample includes 35,000 to 45,000 clones, almost 90% of them seen just once. The sequences come from peripheral blood, collected in the second trimester of pregnancy. These receptors were obtained from a female donor in good health, enrolled as a control in a pregnancy study.

The rearrangement links TRBV5-6 to TRBJ2-7; D not resolved. Deletions cut 4 bases from V and 4 bases from J, with 18 bases between. CDR3 length: 15 amino acids. CDR1 and CDR2 (germline): SGHDT, YYEEEE. The CDR3 here is CASSPKLLERYEQYF. The DNA of the CDR3 is TGTGCCAGCAGCCCAAAACTTCTAGAGAGATACGAGCAGTACTTC.

The chain couples TRBV5-5 to TRBJ2-1; TRBD2 agrees at 16 bases. Trimming at V came to 5 bases and at J to 4 bases, leaving 3 bases not matched to a gene. Germline CDR1 is SGHKS and CDR2 is YYEKEE (reference sequence). CDR3 size: 16 residues. In nucleotides, the CDR3 is TGTGCCAGCAGACCGGGACTAGCGGGAGGGTACAATGAGCAGTTCTTC. Protein product: CASRPGLAGGYNEQFF.

The chain employs TRBV4-2 and TRBJ1-5, with 7 bases identical to TRBD1. The CDR3 is 17 residues long. CDR1 and CDR2 from the germline V gene are LGHNA and YNFKEQ. The J segment lost 3 bases and the V segment lost 0 bases, leaving 8 bases of the junction unmatched. Here the CDR3 reads CASSQDLVGQNNQPQHF. The CDR3 DNA follows: TGTGCCAGCAGCCAAGATCTGGTGGGACAGAACAATCAGCCCCAGCATTTT.

The chain combines TRBV25-1 with TRBJ2-1; TRBD2 is a possible D gene (5 bases). Trimming took off 3 bases at V and 10 bases at J, with 13 bases between the two ends. Germline CDR1 reads MGHDK; CDR2 reads SYGVNS. The CDR3 sequence is 13 residues long. The CDR3 nucleotides read TGTGCCAGCAGTGAGGTCTGGGGAGAAGAGCAGTTCTTC. As protein: CASSEVWGEEQFF.

This clone appeared a few times. The chain joins TRBV5-1 to TRBJ1-1, with TRBD1 identical over 8 bases. This CDR3 spans 15 amino acids. CDR1 and CDR2 from the germline V gene are SGHRS and YFSETQ. The J segment lost 0 bases and the V segment lost 2 bases, leaving 3 bases of the junction unmatched. The CDR3 loop is CASSFTGGLNTEAFF. CDR3 nucleotide sequence: TGCGCCAGCAGCTTTACAGGGGGACTGAACACTGAAGCTTTCTTT.

This clone has a single count. The chain employs TRBV7-6 and TRBJ1-3; TRBD1 agrees at 8 bases. The CDR3 covers 17 residues. The germline V gene has CDR1 SGHVS and CDR2 FNYEAQ. J gave up 0 bases and V 3 bases, and 7 bases lay outside the gene matches. CDR3 sequence (DNA): TGTGCCAGCAGCTTCTTTGAGGGACAGGACTCTGGAAACACCATATATTTT. Amino acid sequence: CASSFFEGQDSGNTIYF.

The V and J genes are TRBV4-3 and TRBJ2-3; D is uncertain. Trimming stripped 0 bases from V and 1 base from J, with 8 bases between. Looked up from germline, CDR1 is LGHNA and CDR2 is YSLEER. The CDR3 has 15 amino acids. CDR3 DNA sequence: TGCGCCAGCAGCCAAGATGGGCAGGGCACAGATACGCAGTATTTT. Protein: CASSQDGQGTDTQYF.

The rearrangement links TRBV18 to TRBJ1-1; D gene unclear. V lost 3 bases to trimming and J lost 1 base, with 6 bases between them. The germline CDR1 and CDR2 sequences are KGHSH and LQKENI. The CDR3 length is 13 residues. The CDR3 sequence: CASSPSKNTEAFF. CDR3 nucleotides: TGTGCCAGCTCACCCAGTAAGAACACTGAAGCTTTCTTT.

The CDR3, as DNA: TGTGCCAGCAGGACTAGCGGGAGCTACGAGCAGTACTTC. Protein: CASRTSGSYEQYF. V and J are TRBV6-5 and TRBJ2-7; 12 bases match TRBD2. Germline lookup yields CDR1 MNHEY and CDR2 SVGAGI. The trim removed 6 bases at V and 3 bases at J, leaving 0 bases unmatched. CDR3 size: 13 residues.

The chain recombines TRBV7-9 with TRBJ2-3; D is possibly TRBD1 (6 bases). The length of the CDR3 is 15 residues. V was pared by 5 bases and J by 0 bases, with 12 bases between. Germline CDR1 and CDR2: SEHNR and FQNEAQ (reference sequence). CDR3 protein: CASSQGQGSTDTQYF. CDR3 bases: TGTGCCAGCAGCCAAGGGCAGGGGAGCACAGATACGCAGTATTTT.

The chain employs TRBV28 and TRBJ2-5; TRBD2 matches 10 bases. Trimming at V came to 2 bases and at J to 5 bases, leaving 5 bases not matched to a gene. Germline assignment: CDR1 MDHEN and CDR2 SYDVKM. The CDR3 spans 15 residues. The CDR3 nucleotides read TGTGCCAGCAGTTTACAGCGGGGGGGCCGGGAGACCCAGTACTTC. Encoded protein: CASSLQRGGRETQYF. The whole variable domain, remainder taken from reference TRBV28 and TRBJ2-5, is DVKVTQSSRYLVKRTGEKVFLECVQDMDHENMFWYRQDPGLGLRLIYFSYDVKMKEKGDIPEGYSVSREKKERFSLILESASTNQTSMYLCASSLQRGGRETQYFGPGTRLLVL.

This clone was recorded only once. The J gene is TRBJ2-7, the V gene TRBV7-2, with 8 bases fitting TRBD2. CDR3 length equals 16 residues. Germline V lookup: CDR1 SGHTA, CDR2 FQGNSA. V was pared by 1 base and J by 2 bases, with 7 bases of the junction left unmatched. The CDR3 bases are TGTGCCAGCAGCTTAGATGGCGGGGGGCCTACCTACGAGCAGTACTTC. Amino acids: CASSLDGGGPTYEQYF. Drawing the rest from reference TRBV7-2 and TRBJ2-7, the complete variable domain is GAGVSQSPSNKVTEKGKDVELRCDPISGHTALYWYRQSLGQGLEFLIYFQGNSAPDKSGLPSDRFSAERTGGSVSTLTIQRTQQEDSAVYLCASSLDGGGPTYEQYFGPGTRLTVT.

The chain employs TRBV7-8 and TRBJ1-1; the match to TRBD1 covers 8 bases. The CDR3 has 14 residues. Trimming took 5 bases from V and 1 from J; bases not matched to a gene: 3. Germline-derived CDR1 and CDR2 are SGHVS and FQNEAQ. In DNA, the CDR3 is TGTGCCAGCAGCCCAGGACAGGGGAACACTGAAGCTTTCTTT. Amino acids: CASSPGQGNTEAFF. Full variable domain (remainder filled in from reference TRBV7-8 and TRBJ1-1): GAGVSQSPRYKVAKRGQDVALRCDPISGHVSLFWYQQALGQGPEFLTYFQNEAQLDKSGLPSDRFFAERPEGSVSTLKIQRTQQEDSAVYLCASSPGQGNTEAFFGQGTRLTVV.

This chain joins TRBV27 and TRBJ2-7; 10 nucleotides match TRBD1. Trimming took 5 bases from V and 0 from J; bases not matched to a gene: 4. This CDR3 contains 15 residues. The V gene's germline CDR1 is MNHEY and CDR2 SMNVEV (reference sequence). CDR3 nucleotides: TGTGCCAGCAGTATGGGACAGGGGAGCTCCTACGAGCAGTACTTC. Its protein product is CASSMGQGSSYEQYF.

The CDR3 nucleotides are TGTGCCAGCATCCTATCAGGGGGCGGCACTGAAGCTTTCTTT. It translates to CASILSGGGTEAFF. The genes are TRBV6-5 and TRBJ1-1, with TRBD1 identical over 8 bases. J was trimmed by 4 bases and V by 7 bases; bases with no gene match: 8. The CDR3 runs 14 residues. Germline CDR1 MNHEY, CDR2 SVGAGI.

Comment on this clone: One end of the junction does not line up with germline, which may come from a read error. The chain uses TRBV14 and TRBJ1-1; no clear D. The CDR3 extends over 14 amino acids. Germline values: CDR1 SGHDN, CDR2 FVKESK. The CDR3 loop reads CASSLIMGPTGAFF. CDR3 sequence (DNA): TGTGCCAGCAGCCTCATAATGGGTCCGACTGGAGCTTTCTTT.

The V and J genes are TRBV4-3 and TRBJ2-4, with D maybe TRBD2 (7 bases). Trimming stripped 2 bases from V and 8 bases from J, with 16 bases between. This CDR3 contains 15 residues. Germline assignment: CDR1 LGHNA and CDR2 YSLEER. The CDR3 spells CASSQRLGGGDIQYF. CDR3 DNA: TGCGCCAGCAGCCAACGACTAGGGGGAGGGGACATTCAGTACTTC.

This clone was seen a handful of times. This sequence joins TRBV7-9 and TRBJ2-7; 12 nucleotides align to TRBD2. The CDR3 totals 15 residues. The V gene end was trimmed by 5 bases and the J gene end by 3 bases; junction bases not matched to a gene: 5. CDR1 SEHNR and CDR2 FQNEAQ come from the germline V gene (reference sequence). In DNA form, the CDR3 reads TGTGCCAGCAGCCGCCGGACTAGCGGGATCTACGAGCAGTACTTC. Translated: CASSRRTSGIYEQYF.

This clone was recorded once. The V and J genes are TRBV9 and TRBJ2-3; the match to TRBD2 covers 9 bases. J gave up 5 bases and V 4 bases, and 14 bases lay outside the gene matches. Germline V gene data show CDR1 as SGDLS and CDR2 as YYNGEE. CDR3 length equals 17 residues. The CDR3 loop is CASSLTGTSRLGDTQYF. The CDR3 nucleotides are TGTGCCAGCAGCTTAACCGGGACTAGCCGGCTGGGAGATACGCAGTATTTT.

The chain recombines TRBV30 with TRBJ1-1, with D possibly being TRBD1 (6 bases). This CDR3 contains 13 residues. Germline lookup yields CDR1 GTSNPN and CDR2 SVGIG (reference sequence). V was pared by 3 bases and J by 4 bases, with 12 bases between. CDR3 loop: CAWRQGRGTEAFF. The CDR3 DNA reads TGTGCCTGGAGACAGGGAAGGGGCACTGAAGCTTTCTTT.

The chain joins TRBV9 to TRBJ2-7, with 7 bases aligning to TRBD1. This CDR3 contains 11 residues. CDR1 SGDLS and CDR2 YYNGEE come from the germline V gene. Trimming cost V 3 bases and J 7 bases; bases outside gene matches: 1. The CDR3 loop is CASSGQGEQYF. CDR3 nucleotides: TGTGCCAGCAGCGGACAGGGTGAGCAGTACTTC.

The V gene is TRBV30, the J gene TRBJ1-6; 7 positions agree with TRBD1. Germline V gives CDR1 GTSNPN, CDR2 SVGIG (reference sequence). The CDR3 consists of 16 residues. V trimming: 2 bases; J trimming: 6 bases; junction bases outside the gene matches: 10. CDR3 DNA: TGTGCCTGGAGTTTATTCGGGACAGAATTTAATTCACCCCTCCACTTT. Its translation is CAWSLFGTEFNSPLHF.

V and J are TRBV6-6 and TRBJ1-1; TRBD1 matches at 10 bases. J lost 5 bases, V lost 4 bases, and 10 bases had no gene match. Germline V gives CDR1 MNHNY, CDR2 SVGAGI (reference sequence). The length of the CDR3 is 16 residues. CDR3 loop: CASSSRQGALKTEAFF. CDR3 sequence (DNA): TGTGCCAGCAGTTCACGACAGGGGGCGCTAAAAACTGAAGCTTTCTTT.

The chain couples TRBV19 to TRBJ2-5, with 10 bases matching TRBD2. Germline lookup yields CDR1 LNHDA and CDR2 SQIVND (reference sequence). V lost 10 bases to trimming and J lost 9 bases; unmatched junction nucleotides: 23. The CDR3 extends over 17 amino acids. The CDR3 DNA follows: TGTGCCACCACCCGGGCTACTAGCGGGGTAGGACTTCGTCCCCAGTACTTC. This encodes CATTRATSGVGLRPQYF.

This chain links TRBV5-6 with TRBJ2-5; 7 bases are a match to TRBD2. The germline gives CDR1 SGHDT, CDR2 YYEEEE. V was pared by 1 base and J by 2 bases, with 5 bases of the junction left unmatched. This CDR3 contains 15 residues. CDR3 amino acids: CASSLMGRGQETQYF. The CDR3 region has the DNA TGTGCCAGCAGCTTGATGGGGCGGGGGCAAGAGACCCAGTACTTC.

V gene TRBV2 combines with J gene TRBJ2-5, with D uncertain. This CDR3 is 11 amino acids long. Germline-derived CDR1 and CDR2 are SNHLY and FYNNEI. Trimming removed 7 bases at V and 2 bases at J, with 5 bases between. The CDR3: CASNRQETQYF. The CDR3 nucleotides are TGTGCCAGCAACCGGCAAGAGACCCAGTACTTC.